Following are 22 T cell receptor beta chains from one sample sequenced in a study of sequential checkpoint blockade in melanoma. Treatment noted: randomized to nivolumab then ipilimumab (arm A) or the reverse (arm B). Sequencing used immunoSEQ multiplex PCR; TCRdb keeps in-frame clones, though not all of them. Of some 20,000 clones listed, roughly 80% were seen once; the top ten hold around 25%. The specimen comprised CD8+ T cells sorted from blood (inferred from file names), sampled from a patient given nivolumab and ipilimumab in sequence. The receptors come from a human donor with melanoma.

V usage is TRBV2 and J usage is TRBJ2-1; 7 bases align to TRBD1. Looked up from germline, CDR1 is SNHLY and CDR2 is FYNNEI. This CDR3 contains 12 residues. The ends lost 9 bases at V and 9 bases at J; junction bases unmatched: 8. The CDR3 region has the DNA TGTGCCAGTAGGGACAGTGGAGTTGAGCAGTTCTTC. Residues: CASRDSGVEQFF.

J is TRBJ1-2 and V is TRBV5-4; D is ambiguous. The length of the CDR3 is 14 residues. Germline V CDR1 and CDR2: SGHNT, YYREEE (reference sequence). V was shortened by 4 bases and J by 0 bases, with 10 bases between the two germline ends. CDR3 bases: TGTGCCAGCAGCCTAGAAGTAGCTAACTATGGCTACACCTTC. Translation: CASSLEVANYGYTF.

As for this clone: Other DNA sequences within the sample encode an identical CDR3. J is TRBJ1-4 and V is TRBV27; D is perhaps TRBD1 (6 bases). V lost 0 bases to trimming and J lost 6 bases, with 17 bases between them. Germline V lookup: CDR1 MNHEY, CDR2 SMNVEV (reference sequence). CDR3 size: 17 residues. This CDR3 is CASSLSVGDIRYEKLFF. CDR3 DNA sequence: TGTGCCAGCAGTTTATCGGTGGGGGACATCCGTTATGAAAAACTGTTTTTT.

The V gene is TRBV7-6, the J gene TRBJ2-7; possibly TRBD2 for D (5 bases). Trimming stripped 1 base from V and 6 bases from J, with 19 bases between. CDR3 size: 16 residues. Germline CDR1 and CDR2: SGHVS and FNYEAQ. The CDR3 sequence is CASSLGGPTRVGEQYF. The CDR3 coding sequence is TGTGCCAGCAGCTTAGGTGGGCCTACTAGGGTCGGCGAGCAGTACTTC.

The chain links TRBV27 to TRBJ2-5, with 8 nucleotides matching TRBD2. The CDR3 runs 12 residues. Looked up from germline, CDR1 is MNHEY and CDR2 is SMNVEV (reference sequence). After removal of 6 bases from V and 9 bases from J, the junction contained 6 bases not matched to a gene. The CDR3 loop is CASSPGLGPQYF. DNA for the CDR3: TGTGCCAGCAGCCCGGGACTAGGGCCCCAGTACTTC.

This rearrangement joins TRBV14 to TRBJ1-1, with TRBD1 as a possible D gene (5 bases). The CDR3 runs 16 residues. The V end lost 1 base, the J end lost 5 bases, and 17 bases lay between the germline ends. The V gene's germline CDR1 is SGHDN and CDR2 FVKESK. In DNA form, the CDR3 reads TGTGCCAGCAGCCAAGCCAATCGCGGGACTAGTACTGAAGCTTTCTTT. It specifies CASSQANRGTSTEAFF.

The chain's CDR3 is CASSQRYGTSGNNEQFF. DNA of the CDR3: TGCGCCAGCAGCCAACGATACGGGACTAGCGGTAACAATGAGCAGTTCTTC. The chain combines TRBV4-3 with TRBJ2-1, with 11 bases aligning to TRBD2. The ends lost 2 bases at V and 5 bases at J; junction bases unmatched: 8. The CDR3 has 17 residues. Germline V CDR1 and CDR2: LGHNA, YSLEER.

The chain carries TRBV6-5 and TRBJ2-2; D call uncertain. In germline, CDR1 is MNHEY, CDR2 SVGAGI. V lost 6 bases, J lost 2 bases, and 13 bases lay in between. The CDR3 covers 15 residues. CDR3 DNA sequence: TGTGCCAGCAGCTCATTGTCGAGAAACACCGGGGAGCTGTTTTTT. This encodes CASSSLSRNTGELFF.

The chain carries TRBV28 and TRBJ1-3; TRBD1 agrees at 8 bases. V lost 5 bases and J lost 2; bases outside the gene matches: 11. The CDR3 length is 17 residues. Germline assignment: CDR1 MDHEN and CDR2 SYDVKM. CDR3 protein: CASSGRQGPGPGNTIYF. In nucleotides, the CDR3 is TGTGCCAGCAGTGGACGACAGGGGCCTGGACCTGGAAACACCATATATTTT.

The CDR3 DNA reads as TGTGCCAGCAGTTACTCTACCAGCGGGACATCGAATGAGCAGTTCTTC. This gives the protein CASSYSTSGTSNEQFF. The V and J genes are TRBV6-5 and TRBJ2-1; tentative D call: TRBD2 (7 bases). There are 16 residues in the CDR3. The germline CDR1 and CDR2 sequences are MNHEY and SVGAGI. Trimming stripped 0 bases from V and 7 bases from J, with 16 bases between.

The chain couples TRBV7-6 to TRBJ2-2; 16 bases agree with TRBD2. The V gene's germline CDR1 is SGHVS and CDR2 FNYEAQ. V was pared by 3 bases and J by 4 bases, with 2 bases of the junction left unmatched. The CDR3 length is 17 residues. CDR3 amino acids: CASSFGTSGGATGELFF. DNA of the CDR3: TGTGCCAGCAGCTTTGGGACTAGCGGGGGGGCCACCGGGGAGCTGTTTTTT.

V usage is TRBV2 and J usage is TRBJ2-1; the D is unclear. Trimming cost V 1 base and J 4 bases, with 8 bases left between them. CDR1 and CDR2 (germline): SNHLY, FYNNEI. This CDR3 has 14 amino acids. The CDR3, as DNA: TGTGCCAGCAGTGAAGGACTCGAGTACAATGAGCAGTTCTTC. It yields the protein CASSEGLEYNEQFF.

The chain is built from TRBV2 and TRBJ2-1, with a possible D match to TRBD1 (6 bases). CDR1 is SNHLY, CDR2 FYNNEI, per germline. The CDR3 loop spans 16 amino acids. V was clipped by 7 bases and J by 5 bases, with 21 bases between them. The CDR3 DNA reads TGTGCCAGCACCACCGGTGGGTGGGGGCTTGACAATGAGCAGTTCTTC. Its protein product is CASTTGGWGLDNEQFF. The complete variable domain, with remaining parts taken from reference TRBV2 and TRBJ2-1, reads EPEVTQTPSHQVTQMGQEVILRCVPISNHLYFYWYRQILGQKVEFLVSFYNNEISEKSEIFDDQFSVERPDGSNFTLKIRSTKLEDSAMYFCASTTGGWGLDNEQFFGPGTRLTVL.

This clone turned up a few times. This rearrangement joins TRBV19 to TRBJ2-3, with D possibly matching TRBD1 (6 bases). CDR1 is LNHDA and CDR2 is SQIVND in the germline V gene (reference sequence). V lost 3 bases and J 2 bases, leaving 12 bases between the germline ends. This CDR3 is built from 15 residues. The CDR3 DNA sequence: TGTGCCAGTAGTATCCCGACAGGTTACACAGATACGCAGTATTTT. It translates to CASSIPTGYTDTQYF.

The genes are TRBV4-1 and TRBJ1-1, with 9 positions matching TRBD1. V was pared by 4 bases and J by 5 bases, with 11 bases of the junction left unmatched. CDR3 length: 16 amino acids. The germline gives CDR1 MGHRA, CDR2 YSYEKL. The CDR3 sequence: CASSPWGGQGRTEAFF. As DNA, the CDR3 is TGCGCCAGCAGCCCTTGGGGGGGACAGGGTCGGACTGAAGCTTTCTTT.

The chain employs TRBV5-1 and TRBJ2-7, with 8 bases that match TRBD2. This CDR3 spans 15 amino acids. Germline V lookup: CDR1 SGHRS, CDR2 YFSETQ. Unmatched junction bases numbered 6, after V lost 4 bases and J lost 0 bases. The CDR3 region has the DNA TGCGCCAGCAGCCCCGCCGCGGGGGGCTCCTACGAGCAGTACTTC. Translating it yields CASSPAAGGSYEQYF. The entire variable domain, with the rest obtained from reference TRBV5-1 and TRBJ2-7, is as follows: KAGVTQTPRYLIKTRGQQVTLSCSPISGHRSVSWYQQTPGQGLQFLFEYFSETQRNKGNFPGRFSGRQFSNSRSEMNVSTLELGDSALYLCASSPAAGGSYEQYFGPGTRLTVT.

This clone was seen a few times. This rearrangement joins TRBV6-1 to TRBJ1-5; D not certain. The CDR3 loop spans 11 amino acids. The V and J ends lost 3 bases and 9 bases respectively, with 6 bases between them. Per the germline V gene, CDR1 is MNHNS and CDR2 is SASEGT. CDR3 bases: TGTGCCAGCAGTGATACCGGGCCCCAGCATTTT. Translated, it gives CASSDTGPQHF.

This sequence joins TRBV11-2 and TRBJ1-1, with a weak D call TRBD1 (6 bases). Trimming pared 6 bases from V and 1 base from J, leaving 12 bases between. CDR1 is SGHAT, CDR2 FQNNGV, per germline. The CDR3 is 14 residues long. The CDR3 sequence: CASRTTGKNTEAFF. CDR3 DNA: TGTGCCAGCAGAACCACAGGGAAGAACACTGAAGCTTTCTTT.

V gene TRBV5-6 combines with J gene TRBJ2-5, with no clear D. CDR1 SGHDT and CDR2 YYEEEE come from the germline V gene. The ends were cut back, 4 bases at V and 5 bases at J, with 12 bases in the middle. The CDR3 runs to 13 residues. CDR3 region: CASSHDSPETQYF. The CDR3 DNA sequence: TGTGCCAGCAGCCACGACTCTCCGGAGACCCAGTACTTC.

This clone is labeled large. The CDR3 DNA reads TGCGCCAGCAGCCTGAAAGGACAGGGGGAGGTTGGGGCCAACGTCCTGACTTTC. It yields the protein CASSLKGQGEVGANVLTF. The chain links TRBV4-3 to TRBJ2-6, with 10 bases lining up with TRBD1. The trim removed 4 bases at V and 3 bases at J, leaving 9 bases unmatched. Germline V gene lookup returns CDR1 LGHNA and CDR2 YSLEER. The CDR3 has 18 residues.

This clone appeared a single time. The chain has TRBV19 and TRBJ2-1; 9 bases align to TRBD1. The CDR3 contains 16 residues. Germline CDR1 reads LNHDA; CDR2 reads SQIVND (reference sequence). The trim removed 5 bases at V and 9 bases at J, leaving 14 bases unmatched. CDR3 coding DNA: TGTGCCAGTAGTGCTGGCCCGGGACAGGGTTGGCGTGAGCAGTTCTTC. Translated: CASSAGPGQGWREQFF.

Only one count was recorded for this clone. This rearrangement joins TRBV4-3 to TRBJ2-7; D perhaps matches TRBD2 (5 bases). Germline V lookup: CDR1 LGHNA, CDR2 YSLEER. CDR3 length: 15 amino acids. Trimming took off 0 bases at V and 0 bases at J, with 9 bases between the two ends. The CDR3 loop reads CASSQERGSSYEQYF. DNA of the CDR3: TGCGCCAGCAGCCAAGAACGGGGTTCCTCCTACGAGCAGTACTTC.